This T cell receptor beta chain was sequenced in a study of beta chain features in type 1 diabetes. Study summary: All samples yielded 100 million to 140 million examined sorted cells. The study's findings and limits: No resolution was reached here on whether HLA type influences TCRB rearrangement. TCRB CDR3 length was moderately but significantly reduced in all four CD4+ subsets of Type 1 diabetes patients.

The sample holds a few counts of this clone. Antigen specificity is unknown. Trimming removed 1 base from V and 12 bases from J; junction bases left unmatched: 6. Germline loops: CDR1 SEHNR, CDR2 FQNEAQ (reference sequence). This CDR3 is 14 amino acids long. Expressed TCRB transcripts got sequenced, as all isolated RNA was reverse transcribed. Sequenced by immunoSEQ multiplex PCR; TCRdb stores in-frame clones only, minus some. The table lists some 240,000 clones, more than 15% of them singletons. Source material: naive CD4+ T cells from blood. The chain joins TRBV7-9 to TRBJ2-1, with 10 bases that match TRBD2. The TCR sequence derives from a young man with type 1 diabetes. The DNA of the CDR3 is TGTGCCAGCAGCTTAGATCTAGCGGGAGTAGTGCAGTTCTTC. Translation: CASSLDLAGVVQFF. Drawing the rest from reference TRBV7-9 and TRBJ2-1, the complete variable domain is DTGVSQNPRHKITKRGQNVTFRCDPISEHNRLYWYRQTLGQGPEFLTYFQNEAQLEKSRLLSDRFSAERPKGSFSTLEIQRTEQGDSAMYLCASSLDLAGVVQFFGPGTRLTVL.